This T cell receptor (beta chain) originates from a study of shared clonotypes between healthy human individuals. Overall study: Three plates each covered CD4 naive and memory; CD8 naive two, CD8 memory one.

CDR1 MNHEY and CDR2 SVGAGI come from the germline V gene. V shed 10 bases and J 0 bases; nucleotides not matched to a gene: 5. CDR3 size: 14 residues. Turning to this clone: Its specificity is unknown.

Libraries were prepared by immunoSEQ multiplex PCR; TCRdb keeps only in-frame clonotypes and omits some of them. Among 300,000 to 350,000 clones listed, less than 75% were seen once. Within Nashville, Tennessee resided all donors, each a Caucasian adult. CD4+ cells underwent separation, giving CD45RA+ naive and CD45RA-negative memory subsets. Whole-study results and caveats: Unshared clonotypes carried lower generation probabilities than those common to all four donors.

Material for sequencing was memory CD4+ T cells sorted from blood. Subset meaning: CD45RA-negative fraction. This chain uses TRBV6-5 with TRBJ2-3; 9 bases match TRBD2. The TCR was taken from a man younger than 45 in good health. CDR3 sequence reads: CATFTSGSTDTQYF. CDR3 in DNA: TGTGCCACCTTTACTAGCGGGAGCACAGATACGCAGTATTTT.